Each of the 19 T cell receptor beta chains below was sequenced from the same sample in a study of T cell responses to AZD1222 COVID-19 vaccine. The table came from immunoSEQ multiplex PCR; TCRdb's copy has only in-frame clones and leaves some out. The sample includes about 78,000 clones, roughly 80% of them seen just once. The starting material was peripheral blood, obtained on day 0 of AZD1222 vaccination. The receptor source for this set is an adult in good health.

CDR3 sequence reads: CASSLTSEETQYF. CDR3 DNA: TGTGCCAGCAGCTTGACTAGCGAGGAGACCCAGTACTTC. V and J are TRBV5-8 and TRBJ2-5; TRBD2 agrees at 7 bases. The germline V gene has CDR1 SGHTS and CDR2 YDEGEE. V shed 1 base and J 5 bases; nucleotides not matched to a gene: 2. The CDR3 length is 13 residues.

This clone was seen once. CDR3 residues: CASSVGYANTEAFF. CDR3 sequence (DNA): TGTGCCAGCAGCGTGGGGTATGCGAACACTGAAGCTTTCTTT. The V gene is TRBV9, the J gene TRBJ1-1; no reliable D call. Trimming pared 2 bases from V and 1 base from J, leaving 9 bases between. Germline CDR1 and CDR2: SGDLS and YYNGEE. CDR3 length: 14 amino acids.

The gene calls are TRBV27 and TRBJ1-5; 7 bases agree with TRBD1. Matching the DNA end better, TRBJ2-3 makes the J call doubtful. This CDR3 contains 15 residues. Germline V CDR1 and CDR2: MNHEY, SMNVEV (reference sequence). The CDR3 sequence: CASTETGNSNQPQYF. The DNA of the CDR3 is TGTGCCAGCACCGAGACAGGGAATAGCAATCAGCCCCAGTATTTT.

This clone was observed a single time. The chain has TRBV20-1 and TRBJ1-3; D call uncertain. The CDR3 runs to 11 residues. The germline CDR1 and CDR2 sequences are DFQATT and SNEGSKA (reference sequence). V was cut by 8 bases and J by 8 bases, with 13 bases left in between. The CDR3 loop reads CSHHRGDTIYF. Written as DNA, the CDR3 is TGCAGTCACCACCGAGGTGACACCATATATTTT.

CDR3 amino acids: CASSQDFYTGELFF. CDR3 DNA sequence: TGTGCCAGCAGCCAGGACTTTTACACCGGGGAGCTGTTTTTT. The chain joins TRBV6-2 or TRBV6-3 to TRBJ2-2, with TRBD2 as a possible D gene (5 bases). Between the trimmed V and J ends, which lost 6 bases and 3 bases, there was a span of 11 bases. There are 14 residues in the CDR3. Per the germline V gene, CDR1 is MNHEY and CDR2 is SVGEGT.

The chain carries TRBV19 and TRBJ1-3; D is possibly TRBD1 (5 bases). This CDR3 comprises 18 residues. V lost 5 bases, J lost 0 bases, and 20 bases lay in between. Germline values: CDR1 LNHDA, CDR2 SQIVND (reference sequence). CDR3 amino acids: CASSRQTAIRYSGNTIYF. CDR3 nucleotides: TGTGCCAGTAGTCGCCAGACAGCTATCCGTTACTCTGGAAACACCATATATTTT.

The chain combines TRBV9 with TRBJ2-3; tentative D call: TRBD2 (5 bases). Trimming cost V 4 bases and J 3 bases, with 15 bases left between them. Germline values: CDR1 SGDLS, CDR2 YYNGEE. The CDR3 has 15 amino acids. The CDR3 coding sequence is TGTGCCAGCAGCCCTTCCGGGGATAGGACAGATACGCAGTATTTT. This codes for CASSPSGDRTDTQYF.

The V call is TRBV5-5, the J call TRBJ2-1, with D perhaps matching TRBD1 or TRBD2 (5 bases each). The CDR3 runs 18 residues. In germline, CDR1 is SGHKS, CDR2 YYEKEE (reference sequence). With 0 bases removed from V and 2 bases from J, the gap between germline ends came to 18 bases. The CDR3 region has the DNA TGTGCCAGCAGCTTGGTCGGAGGCCGACAGACTCCCTACAATGAGCAGTTCTTC. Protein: CASSLVGGRQTPYNEQFF.

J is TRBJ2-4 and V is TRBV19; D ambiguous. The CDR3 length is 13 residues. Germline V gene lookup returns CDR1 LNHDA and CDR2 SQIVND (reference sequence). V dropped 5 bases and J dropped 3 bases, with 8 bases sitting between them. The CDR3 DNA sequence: TGTGCCAGTAGTGCATTCGACAAAAACATTCAGTACTTC. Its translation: CASSAFDKNIQYF.

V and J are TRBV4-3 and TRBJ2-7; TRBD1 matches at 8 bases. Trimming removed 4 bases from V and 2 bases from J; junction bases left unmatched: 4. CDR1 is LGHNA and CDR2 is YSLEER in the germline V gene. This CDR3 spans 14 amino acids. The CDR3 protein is CASSRGTGPYEQYF. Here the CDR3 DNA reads TGCGCCAGCAGCCGGGGGACAGGTCCCTACGAGCAGTACTTC.

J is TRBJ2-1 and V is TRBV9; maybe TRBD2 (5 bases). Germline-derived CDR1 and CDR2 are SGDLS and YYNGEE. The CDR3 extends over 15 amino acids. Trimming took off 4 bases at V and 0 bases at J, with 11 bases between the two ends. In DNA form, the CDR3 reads TGTGCCAGCAGCCCGGACTTAAGCTCCTACAATGAGCAGTTCTTC. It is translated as CASSPDLSSYNEQFF.

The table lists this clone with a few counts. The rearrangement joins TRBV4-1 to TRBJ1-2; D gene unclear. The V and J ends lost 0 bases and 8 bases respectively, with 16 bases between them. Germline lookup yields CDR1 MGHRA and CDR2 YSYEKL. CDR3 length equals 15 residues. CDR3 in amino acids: CASSQDHPRNKGYTF. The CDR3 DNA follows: TGCGCCAGCAGCCAAGATCATCCCCGCAACAAGGGCTACACCTTC.

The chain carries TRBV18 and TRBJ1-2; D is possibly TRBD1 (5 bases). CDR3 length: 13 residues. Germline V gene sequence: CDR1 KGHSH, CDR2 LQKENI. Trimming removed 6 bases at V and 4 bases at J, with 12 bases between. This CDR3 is CASSTGGRYGYTF. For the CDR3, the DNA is TGTGCCAGCTCTACCGGGGGTCGCTATGGCTACACCTTC.

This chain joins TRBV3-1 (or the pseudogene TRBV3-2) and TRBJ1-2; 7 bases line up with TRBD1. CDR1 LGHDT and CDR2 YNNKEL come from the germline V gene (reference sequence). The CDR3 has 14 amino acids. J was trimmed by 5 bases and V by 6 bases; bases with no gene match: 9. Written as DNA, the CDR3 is TGTGCCAGCAGGCCAAGTACGACAGGGTATGGCTACACCTTC. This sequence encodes CASRPSTTGYGYTF.

In DNA, the CDR3 is TGTGCCAGCAGCTTATATCCTGCGCAGGCGTATGAGCAGTTCTTC. This gives the protein CASSLYPAQAYEQFF. The rearrangement uses TRBV11-3 and TRBJ2-1; D call uncertain. Deletions cut 2 bases from V and 8 bases from J, with 16 bases between. This CDR3 comprises 15 residues. Germline V gene sequence: CDR1 SGHNT, CDR2 YENEEA.

The CDR3 loop is CASLRGQGDADTQYF. The CDR3 nucleotides are TGTGCCAGCCTAAGGGGGCAGGGGGACGCAGATACGCAGTATTTT. The rearrangement joins TRBV4-2 to TRBJ2-3; 7 bases agree with TRBD1. CDR1 is LGHNA, CDR2 YNFKEQ, per germline. The length of the CDR3 is 15 residues. The V and J ends lost 8 bases and 4 bases, in that order; junction bases with no gene match: 12.

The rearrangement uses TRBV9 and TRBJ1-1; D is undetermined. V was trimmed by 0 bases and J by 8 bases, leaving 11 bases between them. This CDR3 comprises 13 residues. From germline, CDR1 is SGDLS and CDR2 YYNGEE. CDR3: CASSVGLRQEAFF. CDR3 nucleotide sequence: TGTGCCAGCAGCGTAGGGCTTCGACAAGAAGCTTTCTTT.

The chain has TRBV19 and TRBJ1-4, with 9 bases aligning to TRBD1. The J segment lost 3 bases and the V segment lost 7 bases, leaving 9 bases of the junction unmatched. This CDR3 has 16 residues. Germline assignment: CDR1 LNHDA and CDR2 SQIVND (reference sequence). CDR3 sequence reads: CASTKTGGTPNEKLFF. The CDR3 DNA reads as TGTGCCAGTACCAAAACAGGGGGCACCCCTAATGAAAAACTGTTTTTT. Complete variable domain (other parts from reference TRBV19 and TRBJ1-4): DGGITQSPKYLFRKEGQNVTLSCEQNLNHDAMYWYRQDPGQGLRLIYYSQIVNDFQKGDIAEGYSVSREKKESFPLTVTSAQKNPTAFYLCASTKTGGTPNEKLFFGSGTQLSVL.

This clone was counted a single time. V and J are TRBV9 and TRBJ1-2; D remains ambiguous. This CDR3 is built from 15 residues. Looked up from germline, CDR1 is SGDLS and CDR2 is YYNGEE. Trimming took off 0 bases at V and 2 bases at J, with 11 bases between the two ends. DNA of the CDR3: TGTGCCAGCAGCGTAGACAGTTCAATCAACTATGGCTACACCTTC. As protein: CASSVDSSINYGYTF. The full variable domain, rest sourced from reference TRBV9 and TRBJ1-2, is DSGVTQTPKHLITATGQRVTLRCSPRSGDLSVYWYQQSLDQGLQFLIQYYNGEERAKGNILERFSAQQFPDLHSELNLSSLELGDSALYFCASSVDSSINYGYTFGSGTRLTVV.